This T cell receptor beta chain was captured by sequencing in a study of vaccination and CD4 T cells after COVID-19. Across the whole study: Investigators stimulated cells with overlapping spike peptides drawn from SARS-CoV-2, HCoV-NL63, HCoV-OC43 and HCoV-229E.

Treatment here: approximately nine-day PBMC culture with coronavirus spike peptide pools or control peptides (ViraFEST assay). The PCR-positive dates, March through December 2020, came before the US Alpha, Beta and Delta variants. Germline loops: CDR1 MDHEN, CDR2 SYDVKM. The V end was cut by 5 bases, the J end by 5 bases, with 19 bases between. This CDR3 has 15 residues. Overall study results and limits: Convalescent patients displayed a median about 86% of reactive clones emerging only post-vaccination.

This clonotype is a singleton in its sample. As yet, its antigen is unknown. Scientists ran DNA taken from cultured CD4+ T cells through the Oncomine TCR Beta short-read assay for sequencing. Genomic DNA from cultured CD4+ T cells was extracted. A single record per CDR3 protein comes from TCRdb applying MiXCR to the PCR reads. The sample includes 11,000 to 15,000 distinct CDR3 sequences, approximately 60% of them seen just once. Sequenced sample: CD4+ T cells from blood, cultured in vitro. This sequence was found in a human donor who had recovered from COVID-19. The chain is built from TRBV28 and TRBJ2-7, with D possibly matching TRBD2 (6 bases). The CDR3 DNA reads as TGTGCCAGCAGTGCTTCTGGACGGGAGCGAGACGAGCAGTACTTC. Translating gives CASSASGRERDEQYF.